The 13 T cell receptor beta chains reported below all come from one sample, sequenced in a study of vaccination effects on CD4 cells after COVID-19 (dated 2022 in TCRdb). No antigens are known for them. In the ViraFEST assay, PBMC were stimulated with viral peptide pools, and TCR sequencing was then used to find antigen-specific CD4+ T cell clonotypes based on their expansion. After about 10 days of culture, CD4+ T cells were isolated with the EasySep CD4+ T cell isolation kit. Each participant got two doses of an mRNA SARS-CoV-2 vaccine, either BNT162b2 or mRNA-1273. Receptor libraries were prepared by the immunoSEQ multiplex PCR assay. This is the immuneACCESS table as TCRdb keeps it, with only in-frame sequences that have V and J called. A part of the clones is gone; compared with another copy, unresolved V genes explain less than half, and the rest is unexplained. Within this sample are around 69,000 clones, with roughly 74% of them counted one time only. In total, the top ten clones hold about 1.4% of the sample.

Sequenced material: CD4+ T cells from PBMCs cultured with HCoV-229E spike peptides, taken after COVID-19 vaccination. This sample's cell subset or site label indicates: HCoV-229E spike overlapping peptide pool stimulation. Receptors originate from a human donor who received a COVID-19 vaccine.

This clone appeared a few times. V gene TRBV9 combines with J gene TRBJ2-2, with D perhaps TRBD2 (5 bases). This CDR3 comprises 15 residues. V lost 0 bases, J lost 2 bases, and 8 bases lay in between. CDR1 and CDR2 from the germline V gene are SGDLS and YYNGEE. The CDR3 loop reads CASSVGGYNTGELFF. In DNA, the CDR3 is TGTGCCAGCAGCGTAGGAGGGTACAACACCGGGGAGCTGTTTTTT.

The chain links TRBV5-8 to TRBJ1-4; TRBD1 aligns across 9 bases. The length of the CDR3 is 14 residues. Per the germline V gene, CDR1 is SGHTS and CDR2 is YDEGEE. V lost 5 bases and J lost 10; bases outside the gene matches: 9. The CDR3 DNA follows: TGTGCCAGCAGACCGTATCGGGACAGGGCAAAACTGTTTTTT. Its translation: CASRPYRDRAKLFF. Full variable domain (outside the CDR3, taken from reference TRBV5-8 and TRBJ1-4): EAGVTQSPTHLIKTRGQQATLRCSPISGHTSVYWYQQALGLGLQFLLWYDEGEERNRGNFPPRFSGRQFPNYSSELNVNALELEDSALYLCASRPYRDRAKLFFGSGTQLSVL.

The chain employs TRBV7-3 and TRBJ2-7; the match to TRBD2 covers 10 bases. CDR3 length: 16 residues. The germline gives CDR1 SGHTA, CDR2 FQGTGA. V dropped 5 bases and J dropped 3; count of bases not matched to a gene: 10. In nucleotides, the CDR3 is TGTGCCAGCAGCCCCACCCCCCTAGCGGGGGACTACGAGCAGTACGTC. Translation gives CASSPTPLAGDYEQYV.

The chain carries TRBV2 and TRBJ1-6, with unresolved D. From germline, CDR1 is SNHLY and CDR2 FYNNEI. V lost 3 bases and J 8 bases, leaving 14 bases between the germline ends. CDR3 size: 15 residues. In DNA form, the CDR3 reads TGTGCCAGCAGTGACGGCAGCCCCTCTTATTCACCCCTCCACTTT. Residues: CASSDGSPSYSPLHF.

The rearrangement links TRBV18 to TRBJ1-1, with D uncertain. The V end lost 4 bases, the J end lost 1 base, and 10 bases lay between the germline ends. Per the germline V gene, CDR1 is KGHSH and CDR2 is LQKENI. This CDR3 region has 14 residues. The CDR3 DNA reads as TGTGCCAGCTCACGATCGTCCGAGAACACTGAAGCTTTCTTT. It is translated as CASSRSSENTEAFF.

The chain carries TRBV5-1 and TRBJ2-1, with D possibly being TRBD2 (6 bases). V lost 3 bases to trimming and J lost 7 bases, with 17 bases between them. The CDR3 is 15 amino acids. Germline V gene lookup returns CDR1 SGHRS and CDR2 YFSETQ. Here the CDR3 reads CASSYTGAGLNEQFF. The CDR3, as DNA: TGCGCCAGCAGCTACACGGGAGCAGGCCTTAATGAGCAGTTCTTC.

CDR3 bases: TGTGCCAGCAGCCGGGACCGGGACAGCAAAAACATTCAGTACTTC. Its translation: CASSRDRDSKNIQYF. The chain employs TRBV3-1 (or the pseudogene TRBV3-2) and TRBJ2-4, with TRBD1 identical over 7 bases. This CDR3 contains 15 residues. The V gene end was trimmed by 4 bases and the J gene end by 3 bases; junction bases not matched to a gene: 6. Germline CDR1 is LGHDT and CDR2 is YNNKEL (reference sequence).

V and J are TRBV19 and TRBJ1-6, with TRBD1 matching 8 bases. This CDR3 has 16 residues. Germline V gene lookup returns CDR1 LNHDA and CDR2 SQIVND (reference sequence). Unmatched junction bases numbered 4, after V lost 6 bases and J lost 0 bases. In DNA, the CDR3 is TGTGCCAGTAGCAGACAGGGGAGCTCCTATAATTCACCCCTCCACTTT. This translates into CASSRQGSSYNSPLHF.

The genes are TRBV25-1 and TRBJ1-4, with D possibly being TRBD1 (5 bases). Germline loops: CDR1 MGHDK, CDR2 SYGVNS. V gave up 11 bases and J gave up 6 bases, with 19 bases separating them. The CDR3 length is 14 residues. This CDR3 reads CAPGEEGLYEKLFF. The DNA of the CDR3 is TGTGCCCCGGGGGAGGAGGGCCTTTATGAAAAACTGTTTTTT.

The V gene is TRBV5-1, the J gene TRBJ2-5; unclear D gene. CDR3 size: 14 residues. V lost 3 bases to trimming and J lost 5 bases, with 14 bases between them. Germline loops: CDR1 SGHRS, CDR2 YFSETQ. As DNA, the CDR3 is TGCGCCAGCAGCTGGCCCCAGAACCGGGAGACCCAGTACTTC. This translates into CASSWPQNRETQYF.

This rearrangement joins TRBV3-1 (or the pseudogene TRBV3-2) to TRBJ1-4; the D gene is possibly TRBD1 (5 bases). Germline lookup yields CDR1 LGHDT and CDR2 YNNKEL (reference sequence). This CDR3 has 14 amino acids. Trimming shortened V by 3 bases and J by 3 bases, and 8 bases separated the two germline ends. CDR3 in DNA: TGTGCCAGCAGCCAGGGGGGGTCTAATGAAAAACTGTTTTTT. It codes for CASSQGGSNEKLFF.

The CDR3, as DNA: TGTGCCATCAGTGAGTCCCCGCTCCCGCTCGACCAAGAGACCCAGTACTTC. It yields the protein CAISESPLPLDQETQYF. V is TRBV10-3 and J is TRBJ2-5; D remains ambiguous. The V and J ends lost 0 bases and 0 bases respectively, with 14 bases between them. CDR3 length equals 17 residues. Germline values: CDR1 ENHRY, CDR2 SYGVKD.

V gene TRBV6-1 combines with J gene TRBJ1-3; 11 nucleotides agree with TRBD1. Losses at the gene ends were 2 bases for V and 11 bases for J; bases not matched to a gene: 11. CDR1 and CDR2 (germline): MNHNS, SASEGT. The CDR3 contains 16 residues. The CDR3 loop is CASSELDRGPRSAIYF. In nucleotides, the CDR3 is TGTGCCAGCAGTGAATTGGACAGGGGGCCCCGTAGTGCCATATATTTT.